These 24 T cell receptor beta chains originate from one sample sequenced in a study of beta chain features in type 1 diabetes. No antigens are known for them. Overall study findings and caveats: Significant though moderate, a shortening of TCRB CDR3s appeared in all four CD4+ subsets of Type 1 diabetes patients.

Since all of the isolated RNA was reverse transcribed, expressed TCRB transcripts were what got sequenced. Only in-frame clones appear in the TCRdb table, and some are missing; sequencing was by immunoSEQ multiplex PCR. Of about 160,000 clones in the sample, approximately 7.9% were seen once. Sequenced material: central memory CD4+ T cells from blood. The receptors come from a man younger than 35 with type 1 diabetes.

This clone was recorded a few times. The V and J genes are TRBV7-9 and TRBJ2-7; 8 bases map to TRBD2. This CDR3 has 17 amino acids. The trim removed 5 bases at V and 3 bases at J, leaving 15 bases unmatched. From germline, CDR1 is SEHNR and CDR2 FQNEAQ (reference sequence). The CDR3 bases are TGTGCCAGCAGCCCCTTTGGTACTAGCGGTAACCTCTACGAGCAGTACTTC. Translated, it gives CASSPFGTSGNLYEQYF.

The CDR3 DNA reads TGTGCCAGCAGTTCAATAAGACCGGGGGGTCAGCCCCAGCATTTT. Protein: CASSSIRPGGQPQHF. The J gene is TRBJ1-5, the V gene TRBV28; D may be TRBD1 (5 bases). V shed 4 bases and J shed 6 bases, with 16 bases lying between them. This CDR3 contains 15 residues. From germline, CDR1 is MDHEN and CDR2 SYDVKM.

This clone was found a few times. This rearrangement joins TRBV5-4 to TRBJ2-4, with unresolved D. V lost 2 bases to trimming and J lost 1 base, with 7 bases between them. The CDR3 totals 14 residues. The germline V gene encodes CDR1 SGHNT and CDR2 YYREEE (reference sequence). The DNA for the CDR3 is TGTGCCAGCAGCTTAGATAGCGCCAAAAACATTCAGTACTTC. This codes for CASSLDSAKNIQYF.

A few counts support this clone. This chain joins TRBV7-2 and TRBJ2-5, with D unresolved. Germline assignment: CDR1 SGHTA and CDR2 FQGNSA. The CDR3 is 13 residues long. Trimming stripped 5 bases from V and 5 bases from J, with 12 bases between. The CDR3 protein is CASSQPPTETQYF. DNA for the CDR3: TGTGCCAGCAGCCAACCCCCTACGGAGACCCAGTACTTC.

The chain employs TRBV27 and TRBJ2-3; 7 bases map to TRBD2. The J segment lost 0 bases and the V segment lost 11 bases, leaving 17 bases of the junction unmatched. Germline V lookup: CDR1 MNHEY, CDR2 SMNVEV (reference sequence). The CDR3 totals 17 residues. The CDR3 nucleotides are TGTGCCGGGCGGGGCTCCGGGGGGAGGGATAGCACAGATACGCAGTATTTT. Translation gives CAGRGSGGRDSTDTQYF.

The table lists this clone with a few counts. DNA of the CDR3: TGCGCCAGCAGCTTGGCTAGCGGGGCGGTCGGAGAGACCCAGTACTTC. Translating it yields CASSLASGAVGETQYF. The V gene is TRBV5-1, the J gene TRBJ2-5, with 9 bases lining up with TRBD2. Germline CDR1 reads SGHRS; CDR2 reads YFSETQ. This CDR3 region has 16 residues. V was clipped by 0 bases and J by 4 bases; unmatched bases: 7.

This clone has a handful of counts. The chain combines TRBV5-1 with TRBJ1-2; D is unresolved. The V gene lost 4 bases and the J gene lost 3 bases, with 13 bases spanning the gap. The CDR3 is 14 amino acids. CDR1 is SGHRS, CDR2 YFSETQ, per germline. DNA of the CDR3: TGCGCCAGCAGCCTAACCGTCCGGGACTATGGCTACACCTTC. The encoded protein is CASSLTVRDYGYTF. The full variable domain, rest sourced from reference TRBV5-1 and TRBJ1-2, is KAGVTQTPRYLIKTRGQQVTLSCSPISGHRSVSWYQQTPGQGLQFLFEYFSETQRNKGNFPGRFSGRQFSNSRSEMNVSTLELGDSALYLCASSLTVRDYGYTFGSGTRLTVV.

This clone has a handful of counts. This chain links TRBV5-1 with TRBJ2-3, with 8 positions matching TRBD2. The length of the CDR3 is 15 residues. The germline gives CDR1 SGHRS, CDR2 YFSETQ. Trimming cost V 4 bases and J 0 bases; bases outside gene matches: 4. The CDR3 DNA reads as TGCGCCAGCAGCCGCGGGGGGACTAGCACAGATACGCAGTATTTT. The encoded protein is CASSRGGTSTDTQYF.

The rearrangement links TRBV28 to TRBJ2-7; maybe TRBD1 (5 bases). From germline, CDR1 is MDHEN and CDR2 SYDVKM. CDR3 size: 12 residues. Trimming shortened V by 4 bases and J by 3 bases, and 7 bases separated the two germline ends. The CDR3 DNA follows: TGTGCCAGCAGTTACAGGTTCTACGAGCAGTACTTC. Translation gives CASSYRFYEQYF.

In this sample, this clone turned up a few times. The chain links TRBV6-5 to TRBJ2-7; 8 bases are shared with TRBD1. Germline V gene lookup returns CDR1 MNHEY and CDR2 SVGAGI. This CDR3 contains 15 residues. Losses at the gene ends were 5 bases for V and 3 bases for J; bases not matched to a gene: 9. This CDR3 is CASSPDRGQRYEQYF. CDR3 in DNA: TGTGCCAGCAGTCCCGACAGGGGACAACGCTACGAGCAGTACTTC.

This clone was seen ten or more times. The rearrangement links TRBV2 to TRBJ2-1, with 8 bases fitting TRBD2. Trimming removed 6 bases from V and 0 bases from J; junction bases left unmatched: 7. This CDR3 contains 16 residues. The germline gives CDR1 SNHLY, CDR2 FYNNEI. CDR3 in DNA: TGTGCCAGCAGCTTGATTACTAGCGGCTCCTACAATGAGCAGTTCTTC. It specifies CASSLITSGSYNEQFF. The whole variable domain, filled in from reference TRBV2 and TRBJ2-1, reads EPEVTQTPSHQVTQMGQEVILRCVPISNHLYFYWYRQILGQKVEFLVSFYNNEISEKSEIFDDQFSVERPDGSNFTLKIRSTKLEDSAMYFCASSLITSGSYNEQFFGPGTRLTVL.

The rearrangement links TRBV5-1 to TRBJ2-1; 10 bases align to TRBD2. This CDR3 comprises 16 residues. J gave up 6 bases and V 4 bases, and 10 bases lay outside the gene matches. The germline V gene has CDR1 SGHRS and CDR2 YFSETQ. Here the CDR3 DNA reads TGCGCCAGCAGCCATGCCCTAGCGGGAGTACCCAATGAGCAGTTCTTC. It is translated as CASSHALAGVPNEQFF.

This clone has only a few counts. This chain joins TRBV11-2 and TRBJ2-1; D is undetermined. This CDR3 spans 15 amino acids. The V and J ends lost 3 bases and 9 bases respectively, with 18 bases between them. The V gene's germline CDR1 is SGHAT and CDR2 FQNNGV. The CDR3 reads CASSFAKPGSGEQFF. CDR3 in DNA: TGTGCCAGCAGCTTCGCTAAGCCTGGCTCGGGTGAGCAGTTCTTC.

This clone has just a few counts. This rearrangement joins TRBV2 to TRBJ1-1, with no clear D. The CDR3 extends over 13 amino acids. Trimming took 5 bases from V and 1 from J, leaving 8 bases between them. From germline, CDR1 is SNHLY and CDR2 FYNNEI. CDR3 sequence: CASSRGRNTEAFF. In nucleotides, the CDR3 is TGTGCCAGCAGTAGAGGGAGGAACACTGAAGCTTTCTTT.

The table lists this clone with a few counts. V and J are TRBV6-5 and TRBJ1-5, with D perhaps matching TRBD1 (5 bases). The CDR3 totals 13 residues. CDR1 MNHEY and CDR2 SVGAGI come from the germline V gene. Trimming stripped 2 bases from V and 8 bases from J, with 10 bases between. The CDR3 nucleotides read TGTGCCAGCAGTTACCGCAGGGATGAGCCCCAGCATTTT. This encodes CASSYRRDEPQHF.

V gene TRBV10-2 combines with J gene TRBJ1-2; TRBD1 matches at 7 bases. This CDR3 has 17 amino acids. The germline gives CDR1 WSHSY, CDR2 SAAADI. V shed 6 bases, J shed 1 base, and the junction held 14 bases outside the gene matches. CDR3 bases: TGCGCCAGCAGGGGAAACAGGGGTTTTGTGGGTAACTATGGCTACACCTTC. Translating it yields CASRGNRGFVGNYGYTF.

The rearrangement joins TRBV12-2 to TRBJ2-3; TRBD2, as called in the table, went unchecked against the DNA. TRBV12-2 is termed a pseudogene. The CDR3 extends over 19 amino acids. CDR3 loop: CASRTSPGLAGGSTDTQYF. The CDR3 DNA follows: TGTGCAAGTCGCACAAGCCCGGGACTAGCGGGGGGGAGCACAGATACGCAGTATTTT.

This clone was seen at least ten times. The chain links TRBV14 to TRBJ1-6; perhaps TRBD1 as D (6 bases). V gave up 1 base and J gave up 8 bases, with 12 bases separating them. The CDR3 spans 15 residues. CDR1 is SGHDN, CDR2 FVKESK, per germline. This CDR3 is CASSQVFQGHSPLHF. CDR3 nucleotide sequence: TGTGCCAGCAGCCAAGTCTTCCAGGGGCATTCACCCCTCCACTTT.

This clone has more than one count but fewer than ten. Different DNA sequences within this sample yield the same CDR3. The chain links TRBV27 to TRBJ1-5; D gene unclear. The CDR3 has 14 amino acids. Germline V lookup: CDR1 MNHEY, CDR2 SMNVEV (reference sequence). V was shortened by 4 bases and J by 2 bases, with 9 bases between the two germline ends. This CDR3 reads CASSSLQGNQPQHF. The CDR3 DNA follows: TGTGCCAGCAGTTCGTTGCAGGGCAATCAGCCCCAGCATTTT.

V usage is TRBV30 and J usage is TRBJ2-2; TRBD2 matches 7 bases. The CDR3 consists of 11 residues. Germline V lookup: CDR1 GTSNPN, CDR2 SVGIG (reference sequence). The J segment lost 6 bases and the V segment lost 6 bases, leaving 1 base of the junction unmatched. The CDR3 nucleotides are TGTGCCTGCACTAGCGCCGGGGAGCTGTTTTTT. Protein product: CACTSAGELFF. The full variable domain, rest sourced from reference TRBV30 and TRBJ2-2, is SQTIHQWPATLVQPVGSPLSLECTVEGTSNPNLYWYRQAAGRGLQLLFYSVGIGQISSEVPQNLSASRPQDRQFILSSKKLLLSDSGFYLCACTSAGELFFGEGSRLTVL.

The chain joins TRBV6-8 to TRBJ1-1; 8 bases agree with TRBD1. This CDR3 region has 18 residues. Germline V gene lookup returns CDR1 MNHGY and CDR2 SAAAGT. V shed 3 bases, J shed 0 bases, and the junction held 12 bases outside the gene matches. The CDR3 nucleotides are TGTGCCAGCAGTTATTCCCAGGGACAGGACCATATGAACACTGAAGCTTTCTTT. Its protein is CASSYSQGQDHMNTEAFF.

The chain carries TRBV5-1 and TRBJ2-3, with D maybe TRBD1 (5 bases). CDR3 length: 14 amino acids. V was clipped by 0 bases and J by 6 bases, with 11 bases between them. Germline assignment: CDR1 SGHRS and CDR2 YFSETQ. CDR3 nucleotide sequence: TGCGCCAGCAGCTTGGAACAGGAGAGGGATACGCAGTATTTT. This gives the protein CASSLEQERDTQYF.

This clone was detected a few times. The chain recombines TRBV18 with TRBJ2-5, with 9 bases identical to TRBD1. The trim removed 4 bases at V and 1 base at J, leaving 4 bases unmatched. CDR1 is KGHSH and CDR2 is LQKENI in the germline V gene. The CDR3 has 15 amino acids. In DNA, the CDR3 is TGTGCCAGCTCACGGACAGGGGCGATCCAAGAGACCCAGTACTTC. Amino acids: CASSRTGAIQETQYF.

The V call is TRBV7-6, the J call TRBJ2-5; tentative D call: TRBD1 (6 bases). The CDR3 is made up of 16 amino acids. V was shortened by 4 bases and J by 2 bases, with 17 bases between the two germline ends. CDR1 and CDR2 (germline): SGHVS, FNYEAQ. The chain's CDR3 is CASSSNRESGQETQYF. The CDR3 nucleotides read TGTGCCAGCAGCTCCAACAGGGAAAGTGGGCAAGAGACCCAGTACTTC. Combining the CDR3 with reference TRBV7-6 and TRBJ2-5 gives the whole variable domain GAGVSQSPRYKVTKRGQDVALRCDPISGHVSLYWYRQALGQGPEFLTYFNYEAQQDKSGLPNDRFSAERPEGSISTLTIQRTEQRDSAMYRCASSSNRESGQETQYFGPGTRLLVL.